This T cell receptor (beta chain) stems from a study of response to subunit inactivated influenza vaccine. Findings of the study overall: Authors proposed each seasonal influenza vaccination draws in few new T cells.

About this clonotype itself: What it recognizes is unknown.

MiXCR, applied by TCRdb to the RT-PCR reads, yields one record per CDR3 protein. The sample includes approximately 480,000 distinct CDR3 sequences, 9.5% to 12% seen only once; the top ten take around 12%. The germline V and J ends were trimmed by 6 bases and 2 bases, with 16 bases remaining between them. The CDR3 is made up of 15 amino acids. The germline gives CDR1 KGHSH, CDR2 LQKENI. The material was PBMCs from blood, obtained more than 35 days after vaccination. The sequence derives from a man aged 50 to 59 who received an inactivated influenza vaccine. This chain links TRBV18 with TRBJ2-5; the D call may be TRBD1 or TRBD2 (5 bases each). CDR3 loop: CASSPIQGVQETQYF. CDR3 nucleotide sequence: TGTGCCAGCTCTCCCATTCAGGGAGTACAAGAGACCCAGTACTTC.